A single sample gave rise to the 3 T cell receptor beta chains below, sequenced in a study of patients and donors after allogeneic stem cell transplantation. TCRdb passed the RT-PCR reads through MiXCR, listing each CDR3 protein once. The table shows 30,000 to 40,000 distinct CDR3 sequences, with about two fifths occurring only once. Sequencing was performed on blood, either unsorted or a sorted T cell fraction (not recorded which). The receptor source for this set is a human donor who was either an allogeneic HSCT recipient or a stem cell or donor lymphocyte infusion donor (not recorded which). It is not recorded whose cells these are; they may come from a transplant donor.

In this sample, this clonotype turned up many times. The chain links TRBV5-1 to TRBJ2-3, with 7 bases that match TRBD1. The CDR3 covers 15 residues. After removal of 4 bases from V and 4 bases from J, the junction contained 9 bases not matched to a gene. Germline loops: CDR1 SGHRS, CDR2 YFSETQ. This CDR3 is CASSTGQVRADTQYF. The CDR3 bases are TGCGCCAGCAGCACCGGACAGGTTCGTGCAGATACGCAGTATTTT.

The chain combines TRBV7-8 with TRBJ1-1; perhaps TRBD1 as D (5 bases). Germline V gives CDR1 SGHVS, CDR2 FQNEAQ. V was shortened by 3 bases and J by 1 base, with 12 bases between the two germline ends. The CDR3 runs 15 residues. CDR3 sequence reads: CASSLLVRANTEAFF. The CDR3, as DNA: TGTGCCAGCAGCTTGCTGGTCAGGGCGAACACTGAAGCTTTCTTT.

The CDR3 DNA reads as TGCAGCGTCGGCATCTTGAGCGGGAACACTGAAGCTTTCTTT. Protein: CSVGILSGNTEAFF. The chain employs TRBV29-1 and TRBJ1-1; no firm D call. This CDR3 spans 14 amino acids. Germline V gives CDR1 SQVTM, CDR2 ANQGSEA. Trimming pared 6 bases from V and 1 base from J, leaving 15 bases between.